The sample holds many counts of the clone carrying this T cell receptor (beta chain). Its antigen is currently unknown. The entry originates in a study of CD8+CD57+ T cells in acquired aplastic anemia. General study findings and limits: Common to patients and controls were roughly 30 CD8+ CDR3 sequences.

This CDR3 spans 15 amino acids. The germline gives CDR1 SGHNT, CDR2 YYREEE (reference sequence). Deletions cut 4 bases from V and 3 bases from J, with 13 bases between. Patients who underwent sequencing had shown CD8+CD57+ cell expansion by flow cytometry. Genomic DNA templated the TCR beta VDJ and CDR3 profiling. From the reads, TCRdb called clonotypes with MiXCR, one entry per CDR3 protein. The sample holds approximately 180,000 distinct CDR3 sequences, 47% seen once. The clonotype originates from a human donor with aplastic anemia. The rearrangement links TRBV5-4 to TRBJ2-2; tentative D call: TRBD2 (6 bases). The material sequenced was sorted CD4+, CD8+, or CD8+CD57+ T cells (not recorded which) from PBMCs. CDR3 in amino acids: CASSPSGDDTGELFF. The CDR3 DNA reads TGTGCCAGCAGCCCCTCGGGGGATGACACCGGGGAGCTGTTTTTT.